This TCR beta chain was recovered during a study of T cells and copy number aberrations in small-cell lung cancer. The V end lost 10 bases, the J end lost 4 bases, and 20 bases lay between the germline ends. The CDR3 is 14 residues long. Germline-derived CDR1 and CDR2 are ENHRY and SYGVKD. In regard to this clone: Its antigen is undetermined.

The method was immunoSEQ multiplex PCR; TCRdb's version includes in-frame clones alone and lacks a portion of them. This sample has several thousand clones, with 70% to 80% found just once. Study-level points and caveats: Between roughly 75-98% of clones were confined to one tumor region. All specimens were formalin-fixed paraffin-embedded tissue, prone to sequencing artifacts.

Source material: tumor tissue. The origin of this receptor is a man over 45 with small cell lung cancer. The V gene is TRBV10-3, the J gene TRBJ2-7, with D possibly matching TRBD2 (7 bases). In nucleotides, the CDR3 is TGTGCCAGTTCCGGCGGCGGGGGCGGGTACGAGCAGTACTTC. The encoded protein is CASSGGGGGYEQYF.